One TCR beta chain is described in this entry. Its binding antigen is unknown. Base quality data are lacking; no much larger clone is found one base away. This sample stems from a study of T cell responses to AZD1222 COVID-19 vaccine (dated by TCRdb to the early 2020s). At the level of the whole study: TCR sequencing covered more than 230 trial participants: about 210 given two doses of AZD1222 and approximately 26 given two doses of MenACWY control vaccine. Trial participants were enrolled by age into subgroups of 18-55, 56-69 and 70-plus years, and around 150, 28 and 57 TCR-sequenced participants, respectively, were included in these subgroups.

What this sample's time point label stands for: baseline before first vaccination. The sample's treatment or condition label, decoded: meningococcal conjugate vaccine given as trial control. Samples from vaccinated people were obtained from the UK trials COV001 and COV002, which included a single-blind randomized controlled phase 2/3 trial of AZD1222 (ChAdOx1 nCoV-19) in healthy adults. Trial participant PBMC samples were collected at day 0 and day 28 after the second dose for TCRbeta chain sequencing. CDR1 and CDR2, looked up from the germline V gene, are MNHEY and SVGAGI. Trimming takes 4 bases from V and 3 bases from J, and the germline ends sit 9 bases apart. The CDR3 runs 13 amino acids, cysteine and phenylalanine included. The entry retains the CDR3 DNA only, 39 bases that are in frame from base 1. The CDR3 regions of human TCRbeta chains were subjected to immunosequencing. In the original analysis: TCRs in the repertoires were compared against a reference library of SARS-CoV-2-specific TCRs that had been generated with the MIRA antigen-specificity platform. Breadth was defined as the fraction of unique TCRs that were SARS-CoV-2-associated. Depth was defined as the fraction of total T cells that were SARS-CoV-2-associated. Using the MIRA data, every spike-specific TCR was mapped to the spike region that the TCR reacted to and assigned to either a CD4 or a CD8 class. Log10-transformed breadth and depth values were compared by one-way ANOVA with Sidak's multiple comparisons tests. TCRdb obtained this table from immuneACCESS and retained in-frame rearrangements with V and J assigned. These tables miss some clones; where compared with another copy, unresolved V genes account for less than half of the shortfall, and the remainder is unexplained. V and J calls plus clone size are reproduced from that table; the DNA served to infer D and trimming. In this sample the table shows more than 140,000 clones, around 88% of which occur a single time. Under 3.5% of the sample comes from the top ten.

Findings and caveats that apply to the study as a whole: Conclusions about previously exposed vaccinees were limited because only six AZD1222 recipients were SARS-CoV-2 seropositive at baseline. Epitopes outside the regions mutated in the B.1.351 and B.1.1.7 variants were reportedly recognized by nearly half of the unique spike-specific TCRs. Participants were mostly white British, with more females than males. The authors suggested clonal diversity may have been underestimated. The vaccine-associated CD4 TCRs covered the entire spike protein, and the dominant responses fell in regions 160-218 and 743-854. The 56-69-year group was small, and its depth increase did not reach significance, likely because of low power. Because no samples from the day 14 peak response were available, repertoires could be characterized only after the peak T cell response. A significant rise in spike-specific TCR breadth and depth was observed after two AZD1222 doses relative to day 0 and relative to MenACWY recipients.

The sample consisted of peripheral blood, taken on day 0 of MenACWY control vaccination. This sequence uses TRBV6-5 and TRBJ1-2; TRBD1 is possibly the D segment (5 matching bases). This TCR was sampled from an adult in good health. The DNA reads TGTGCCAGCAGTTTGACAGTAGACTATGGCTACACCTTC. The translation is CASSLTVDYGYTF.